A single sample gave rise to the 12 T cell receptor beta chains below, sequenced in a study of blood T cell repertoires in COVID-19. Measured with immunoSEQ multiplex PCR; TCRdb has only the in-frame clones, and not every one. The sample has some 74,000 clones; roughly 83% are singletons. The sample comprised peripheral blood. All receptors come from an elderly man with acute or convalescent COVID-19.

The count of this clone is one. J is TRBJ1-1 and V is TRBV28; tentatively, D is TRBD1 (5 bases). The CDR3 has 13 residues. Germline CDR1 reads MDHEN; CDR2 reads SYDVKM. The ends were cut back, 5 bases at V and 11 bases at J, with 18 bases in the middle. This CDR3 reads CASSKGDFAGAFF. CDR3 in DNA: TGTGCCAGCAGTAAAGGGGATTTCGCCGGGGCTTTCTTT.

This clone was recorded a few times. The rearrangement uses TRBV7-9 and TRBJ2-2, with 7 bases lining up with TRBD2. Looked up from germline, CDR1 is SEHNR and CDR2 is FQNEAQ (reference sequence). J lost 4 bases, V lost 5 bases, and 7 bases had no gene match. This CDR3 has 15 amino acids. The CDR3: CASSPSGMLTGELFF. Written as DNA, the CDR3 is TGTGCCAGCAGCCCCAGCGGGATGCTCACCGGGGAGCTGTTTTTT.

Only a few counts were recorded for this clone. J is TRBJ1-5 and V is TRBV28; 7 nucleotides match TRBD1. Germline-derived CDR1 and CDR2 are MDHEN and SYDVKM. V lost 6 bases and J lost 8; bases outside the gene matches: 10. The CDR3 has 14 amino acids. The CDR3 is CASSPRQGWEPQHF. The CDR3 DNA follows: TGTGCCAGCAGCCCAAGACAGGGTTGGGAGCCCCAGCATTTT.

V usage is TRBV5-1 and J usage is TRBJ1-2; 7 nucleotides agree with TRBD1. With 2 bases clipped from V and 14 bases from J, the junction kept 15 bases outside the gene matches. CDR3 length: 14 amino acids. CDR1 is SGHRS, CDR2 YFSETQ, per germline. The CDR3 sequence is CASSFSRQGVGTTF. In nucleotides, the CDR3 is TGCGCCAGCAGCTTCTCTCGACAGGGAGTAGGGACTACCTTC.

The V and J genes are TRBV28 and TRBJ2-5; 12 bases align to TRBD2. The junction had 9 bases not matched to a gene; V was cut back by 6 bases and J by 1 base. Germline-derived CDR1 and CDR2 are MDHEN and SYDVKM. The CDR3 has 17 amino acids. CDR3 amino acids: CASSPDTGLAGQETQYF. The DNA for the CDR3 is TGTGCCAGCAGCCCCGATACGGGACTAGCGGGCCAAGAGACCCAGTACTTC.

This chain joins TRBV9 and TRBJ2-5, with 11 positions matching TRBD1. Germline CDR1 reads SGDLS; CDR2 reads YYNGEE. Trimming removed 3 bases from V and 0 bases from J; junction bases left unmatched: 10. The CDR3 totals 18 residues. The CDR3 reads CASSAGTGGWEYQETQYF. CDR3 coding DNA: TGTGCCAGCAGCGCCGGGACAGGGGGGTGGGAGTACCAAGAGACCCAGTACTTC.

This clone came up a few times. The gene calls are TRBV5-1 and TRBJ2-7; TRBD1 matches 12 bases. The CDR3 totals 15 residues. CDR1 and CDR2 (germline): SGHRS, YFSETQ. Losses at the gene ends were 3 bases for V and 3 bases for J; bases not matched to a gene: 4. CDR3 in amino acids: CASSSGTGGFYEQYF. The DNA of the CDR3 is TGCGCCAGCAGCTCCGGGACAGGGGGCTTCTACGAGCAGTACTTC.

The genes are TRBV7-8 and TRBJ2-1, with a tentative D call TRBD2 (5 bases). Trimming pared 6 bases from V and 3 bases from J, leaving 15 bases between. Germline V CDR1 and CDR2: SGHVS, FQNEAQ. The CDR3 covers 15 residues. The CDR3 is CASSRAPTSYNEQFF. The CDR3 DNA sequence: TGTGCCAGCAGTCGGGCCCCAACTAGCTACAATGAGCAGTTCTTC.

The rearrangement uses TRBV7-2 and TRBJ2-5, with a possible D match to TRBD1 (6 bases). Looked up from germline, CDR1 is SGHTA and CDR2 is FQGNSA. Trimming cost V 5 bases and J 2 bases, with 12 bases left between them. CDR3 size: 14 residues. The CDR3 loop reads CASSKDRLQETQYF. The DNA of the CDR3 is TGTGCCAGCAGCAAGGACAGACTGCAAGAGACCCAGTACTTC.

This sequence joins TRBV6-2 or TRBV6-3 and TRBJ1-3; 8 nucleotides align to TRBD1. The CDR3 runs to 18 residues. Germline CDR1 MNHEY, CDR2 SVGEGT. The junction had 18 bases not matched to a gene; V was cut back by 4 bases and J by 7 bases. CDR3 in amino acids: CASSFTRQGIGSTNTIYF. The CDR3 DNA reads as TGTGCCAGCAGTTTCACTCGACAGGGGATAGGTTCGACGAACACCATATATTTT.

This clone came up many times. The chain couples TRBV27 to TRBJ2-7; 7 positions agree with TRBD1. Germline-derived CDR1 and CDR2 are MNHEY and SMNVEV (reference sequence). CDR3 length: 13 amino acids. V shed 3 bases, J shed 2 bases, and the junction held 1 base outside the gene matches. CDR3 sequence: CASSFTGAYEQYF. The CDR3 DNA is TGTGCCAGCAGTTTTACAGGGGCCTACGAGCAGTACTTC.

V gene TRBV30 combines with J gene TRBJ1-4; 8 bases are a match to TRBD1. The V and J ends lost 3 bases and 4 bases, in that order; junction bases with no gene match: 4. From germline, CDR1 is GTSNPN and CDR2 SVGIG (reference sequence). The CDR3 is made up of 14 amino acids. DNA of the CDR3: TGTGCCTGGAGGACAGGGGCAGATAATGAAAAACTGTTTTTT. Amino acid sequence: CAWRTGADNEKLFF.